The 32 T cell receptor beta chains reported below all come from one sample, sequenced in a study of OX40 agonist ivuxolimab in advanced cancers. Clones were sequenced by immunoSEQ multiplex PCR, and TCRdb holds only the in-frame ones, with some missing. The sample holds under 110,000 clones; approximately 90% are singletons and the top ten take about 0.48%. This sample comprised CD4+ or CD8+ T cells sorted from blood, obtained in a trial of the OX40 agonist ivuxolimab. The receptors here all came from an adult with an advanced solid tumor such as melanoma, head and neck, liver or kidney cancer.

The chain is built from TRBV7-3 and TRBJ2-2, with a possible D match to TRBD1 (6 bases). Germline V gene lookup returns CDR1 SGHTA and CDR2 FQGTGA. Trimming cost V 5 bases and J 1 base, with 8 bases left between them. This CDR3 spans 14 amino acids. The CDR3 DNA sequence: TGTGCCAGCAGCCAGACAGGGAACACCGGGGAGCTGTTTTTT. This sequence encodes CASSQTGNTGELFF.

The V gene is TRBV7-2, the J gene TRBJ2-3; 9 bases map to TRBD2. This CDR3 comprises 14 residues. The V and J ends lost 5 bases and 5 bases, in that order; junction bases with no gene match: 5. The germline CDR1 and CDR2 sequences are SGHTA and FQGNSA. The CDR3, as DNA: TGTGCCAGCAGCCCCCCGACTAGCGGAGATACGCAGTATTTT. Protein sequence: CASSPPTSGDTQYF.

In nucleotides, the CDR3 is TGTGCCAGCAGTTACGTAGCAGTTAGCAATCAGCCCCAGCATTTT. The encoded protein is CASSYVAVSNQPQHF. The V call is TRBV6-6, the J call TRBJ1-5, with D unclear. CDR3 length: 15 residues. V shed 2 bases and J shed 0 bases, with 8 bases lying between them. Germline values: CDR1 MNHNY, CDR2 SVGAGI (reference sequence).

This clone was counted once. This rearrangement joins TRBV6-1 to TRBJ1-4; 9 bases fit TRBD1. This CDR3 has 14 amino acids. V shed 4 bases, J shed 14 bases, and the junction held 11 bases outside the gene matches. Per germline, CDR1 MNHNS and CDR2 SASEGT. CDR3 loop: CASSVSGTGSYLFF. The CDR3 nucleotides read TGTGCCAGCAGTGTATCCGGGACAGGGAGCTACCTGTTTTTT.

Remarks on this clone: The junction shows a germline mismatch at one end, possibly a read error. The chain uses TRBV7-7 and TRBJ2-1, with D maybe TRBD2 (7 bases). CDR1 is SSHAT, CDR2 FNYEAQ, per germline (reference sequence). The CDR3 loop spans 13 amino acids. This chain's CDR3 is CASSFGGRGEQFF. The CDR3 coding sequence is TGTGCTAGCAGCTTCGGGGGGCGGGGTGAGCAGTTCTTC.

The rearrangement uses TRBV7-2 and TRBJ1-3; D remains ambiguous. The germline CDR1 and CDR2 sequences are SGHTA and FQGNSA. V shed 1 base and J shed 0 bases, with 7 bases lying between them. The CDR3 runs 15 residues. The CDR3 protein is CASSLDGFSGNTIYF. The CDR3 DNA follows: TGTGCCAGCAGCTTAGATGGTTTCTCTGGAAACACCATATATTTT.

The rearrangement joins TRBV18 to TRBJ1-2; D remains unclear. This CDR3 has 12 residues. V was shortened by 3 bases and J by 4 bases, with 6 bases between the two germline ends. Germline loops: CDR1 KGHSH, CDR2 LQKENI. CDR3 sequence (DNA): TGTGCCAGCTCACCTGACATCTATGGCTACACCTTC. Protein sequence: CASSPDIYGYTF.

This rearrangement joins TRBV6-5 to TRBJ2-7, with D perhaps TRBD2 (6 bases). Germline CDR1 and CDR2: MNHEY and SVGAGI. V lost 6 bases, J lost 5 bases, and 14 bases lay in between. The length of the CDR3 is 13 residues. The CDR3 loop reads CASSAGRPNEQYF. The CDR3 DNA follows: TGTGCCAGCAGCGCGGGACGTCCCAACGAGCAGTACTTC.

This CDR3 is CASSYPSDEQYF. The CDR3 DNA reads TGTGCCAGCAGTTACCCCTCGGACGAGCAGTACTTC. The genes are TRBV6-5 and TRBJ2-7; D is unresolved. CDR1 and CDR2 from the germline V gene are MNHEY and SVGAGI. CDR3 length: 12 amino acids. V gave up 2 bases and J gave up 5 bases, with 7 bases separating them.

The chain joins TRBV14 to TRBJ1-3; D remains unclear. The germline V and J ends were trimmed by 4 bases and 0 bases, with 7 bases remaining between them. Germline CDR1 and CDR2: SGHDN and FVKESK. This CDR3 has 14 amino acids. CDR3 nucleotide sequence: TGTGCCAGCAGCCGTTCGGCCTCTGGAAACACCATATATTTT. Translated, it gives CASSRSASGNTIYF.

The CDR3 reads CASSPGTGSSDTQYF. The CDR3 DNA sequence: TGCGCCAGCAGCCCCGGGACAGGGAGTTCAGATACGCAGTATTTT. The V call is TRBV5-1, the J call TRBJ2-3, with 9 bases aligning to TRBD1. The CDR3 contains 15 residues. Looked up from germline, CDR1 is SGHRS and CDR2 is YFSETQ. Losses at the gene ends were 4 bases for V and 4 bases for J; bases not matched to a gene: 7.

The chain links TRBV19 to TRBJ1-5; D may be TRBD1 (5 bases). This CDR3 is built from 12 residues. Looked up from germline, CDR1 is LNHDA and CDR2 is SQIVND (reference sequence). V lost 8 bases to trimming and J lost 6 bases, with 11 bases between them. CDR3 DNA sequence: TGTGCCAGTTCCAGGGTGTCTCAGCCCCAGCATTTT. Translating it yields CASSRVSQPQHF. The entire variable domain, with the rest obtained from reference TRBV19 and TRBJ1-5, is as follows: DGGITQSPKYLFRKEGQNVTLSCEQNLNHDAMYWYRQDPGQGLRLIYYSQIVNDFQKGDIAEGYSVSREKKESFPLTVTSAQKNPTAFYLCASSRVSQPQHFGDGTRLSIL.

The chain employs TRBV7-2 and TRBJ1-4, with a possible D match to TRBD1 (5 bases). Trimming took off 5 bases at V and 13 bases at J, with 11 bases between the two ends. CDR3 length equals 11 residues. The V gene's germline CDR1 is SGHTA and CDR2 FQGNSA. CDR3 nucleotides: TGTGCCAGCAGCACCCGAGGGGCACTGTTTTTT. Protein sequence: CASSTRGALFF.

The genes are TRBV11-3 and TRBJ2-1, with 7 bases aligning to TRBD2. The CDR3 runs to 12 residues. With 4 bases clipped from V and 7 bases from J, the junction kept 1 base outside the gene matches. Germline CDR1 is SGHNT and CDR2 is YENEEA. The CDR3 reads CASSSRGNEQFF. The CDR3 DNA sequence: TGTGCCAGCAGCTCGCGGGGGAATGAGCAGTTCTTC. The full variable domain, in which reference TRBV11-3 and TRBJ2-1 provide the parts outside the CDR3, is EAGVVQSPRYKIIEKKQPVAFWCNPISGHNTLYWYLQNLGQGPELLIRYENEEAVDDSQLPKDRFSAERLKGVDSTLKIQPAELGDSAVYLCASSSRGNEQFFGPGTRLTVL.

V is TRBV6-5 and J is TRBJ1-5; TRBD1 is a possible D gene (5 bases). Looked up from germline, CDR1 is MNHEY and CDR2 is SVGAGI. Trimming shortened V by 7 bases and J by 0 bases, and 13 bases separated the two germline ends. This CDR3 comprises 15 residues. CDR3 sequence (DNA): TGTGCCAGCACTCGAACCAGGGATAGCAATCAGCCCCAGCATTTT. Translated, it gives CASTRTRDSNQPQHF.

The chain has TRBV19 and TRBJ1-3, with D possibly being TRBD1 (5 bases). The V gene's germline CDR1 is LNHDA and CDR2 SQIVND (reference sequence). This CDR3 is built from 15 residues. V was cut by 4 bases and J by 7 bases, with 17 bases left in between. In DNA form, the CDR3 reads TGTGCCAGTAGTAGCCGGACAAGGAGAAGTAACACCATATATTTT. It yields the protein CASSSRTRRSNTIYF.

The CDR3 coding sequence is TGTGCCAGCAGCCGTGGGACAGGCACGGGGGCTTTCTTT. Its translation: CASSRGTGTGAFF. This chain uses TRBV28 with TRBJ1-1; TRBD1 matches at 8 bases. Germline V gene sequence: CDR1 MDHEN, CDR2 SYDVKM. With V trimmed by 6 bases and J by 11 bases, 11 bases remained unmatched. This CDR3 is built from 13 residues.

V and J are TRBV29-1 and TRBJ1-1; D may be TRBD1 (6 bases). Germline V lookup: CDR1 SQVTM, CDR2 ANQGSEA. The V and J ends lost 4 bases and 0 bases respectively, with 15 bases between them. The length of the CDR3 is 15 residues. The CDR3 protein is CSVGGPGALNTEAFF. CDR3 nucleotide sequence: TGCAGCGTTGGCGGGCCGGGGGCACTGAACACTGAAGCTTTCTTT.

This chain joins TRBV4-3 and TRBJ2-7, with D perhaps TRBD1 (5 bases). Trimming shortened V by 0 bases and J by 2 bases, and 11 bases separated the two germline ends. Looked up from germline, CDR1 is LGHNA and CDR2 is YSLEER. CDR3 size: 15 residues. CDR3 DNA sequence: TGCGCCAGCAGCCAAGAAACAGGCCCTACCTACGAGCAGTACTTC. Its translation: CASSQETGPTYEQYF.

The chain has TRBV11-2 and TRBJ1-5; TRBD1 might be the D (5 bases). Germline V CDR1 and CDR2: SGHAT, FQNNGV. CDR3 length: 15 amino acids. Between the trimmed V and J ends, which lost 5 bases and 2 bases, there was a span of 13 bases. The CDR3 region is CASSVDSSGNQPQHF. Written as DNA, the CDR3 is TGTGCCAGCAGCGTTGACAGTTCGGGCAATCAGCCCCAGCATTTT. Using reference TRBV11-2 and TRBJ1-5 for the parts outside the CDR3, the full variable domain is EAGVAQSPRYKIIEKRQSVAFWCNPISGHATLYWYQQILGQGPKLLIQFQNNGVVDDSQLPKDRFSAERLKGVDSTLKIQPAKLEDSAVYLCASSVDSSGNQPQHFGDGTRLSIL.

The genes are TRBV27 and TRBJ1-2; no definite D call. The V gene's germline CDR1 is MNHEY and CDR2 SMNVEV (reference sequence). V was pared by 4 bases and J by 4 bases, with 7 bases between. The CDR3 extends over 12 amino acids. The CDR3 reads CASSSDRYGYTF. The CDR3 nucleotides are TGTGCCAGCAGTTCGGACCGCTATGGCTACACCTTC.

V usage is TRBV18 and J usage is TRBJ2-1, with 8 bases that match TRBD2. V shed 1 base and J 8 bases; nucleotides not matched to a gene: 16. The CDR3 runs to 18 residues. Germline V CDR1 and CDR2: KGHSH, LQKENI. CDR3 protein: CASSPQAGARESGDEQFF. The CDR3 DNA follows: TGTGCCAGCTCACCACAAGCGGGGGCCAGGGAGTCCGGTGATGAGCAGTTCTTC.

The chain has TRBV7-9 and TRBJ1-2; maybe TRBD1 (5 bases). The V end lost 4 bases, the J end lost 6 bases, and 18 bases lay between the germline ends. CDR1 is SEHNR and CDR2 is FQNEAQ in the germline V gene (reference sequence). The CDR3 has 15 amino acids. The CDR3 DNA reads TGTGCCAGCAGCTCTCCGCGGGGCCGTCTCCATGGCTACACCTTC. Its protein product is CASSSPRGRLHGYTF.

This chain uses TRBV7-9 with TRBJ1-4; 9 positions agree with TRBD1. V lost 5 bases, J lost 6 bases, and 7 bases stayed unmatched. The CDR3 sequence is 15 residues long. The V gene's germline CDR1 is SEHNR and CDR2 FQNEAQ (reference sequence). The CDR3 region has the DNA TGTGCCAGCAGCCGAGGACAGGGGCGGGATGAAAAACTGTTTTTT. This sequence encodes CASSRGQGRDEKLFF.

This sequence joins TRBV18 and TRBJ2-7; the D gene is possibly TRBD2 (6 bases). The CDR3 is made up of 17 amino acids. V lost 0 bases to trimming and J lost 2 bases, with 17 bases between them. Germline loops: CDR1 KGHSH, CDR2 LQKENI. CDR3 nucleotides: TGTGCCAGCTCACCACCCGGAGGCGGGAAGATAACCTACGAGCAGTACTTC. Translated: CASSPPGGGKITYEQYF.

V is TRBV27 and J is TRBJ2-3, with 15 bases identical to TRBD2. V lost 4 bases to trimming and J lost 1 base; unmatched junction nucleotides: 3. This CDR3 comprises 17 residues. CDR1 and CDR2 from the germline V gene are MNHEY and SMNVEV (reference sequence). This chain's CDR3 is CASSWTSGGAGTDTQYF. The DNA of the CDR3 is TGTGCCAGCAGTTGGACTAGCGGGGGGGCAGGCACAGATACGCAGTATTTT.

About this clone: Within the sample, other DNA sequences also encode this same CDR3. The rearrangement joins TRBV6-6 to TRBJ2-7; tentative D call: TRBD2 (6 bases). CDR1 is MNHNY, CDR2 SVGAGI, per germline (reference sequence). This CDR3 contains 13 residues. V was cut by 8 bases and J by 6 bases, with 17 bases left in between. This chain's CDR3 is CASHGQGGIEQYF. CDR3 DNA: TGTGCCAGCCATGGCCAGGGCGGGATCGAGCAGTACTTC.

The chain joins TRBV29-1 to TRBJ1-2, with D tentatively TRBD1 (5 bases). V lost 4 bases and J lost 5, with 17 bases in between. Germline CDR1 reads SQVTM; CDR2 reads ANQGSEA. The CDR3 covers 14 residues. CDR3 loop: CSVGGEALKYGYTF. The CDR3 coding sequence is TGCAGCGTTGGGGGGGAGGCCCTCAAGTATGGCTACACCTTC.

This chain links TRBV30 with TRBJ1-3; D gene unclear. Germline lookup yields CDR1 GTSNPN and CDR2 SVGIG (reference sequence). V shed 4 bases and J shed 1 base, with 5 bases lying between them. The length of the CDR3 is 12 residues. CDR3 residues: CAWMESGNTIYF. DNA of the CDR3: TGTGCCTGGATGGAGTCTGGAAACACCATATATTTT.

The CDR3: CASTLDPGQTSNYGYTF. DNA of the CDR3: TGTGCCAGTACCCTGGACCCGGGACAAACGTCTAACTATGGCTACACCTTC. The chain is built from TRBV19 and TRBJ1-2; D might be TRBD1 (6 bases). Germline CDR1 reads LNHDA; CDR2 reads SQIVND (reference sequence). There are 17 residues in the CDR3. The V end was cut by 7 bases, the J end by 0 bases, with 21 bases between.

The rearrangement uses TRBV13 and TRBJ1-5; D not resolved. Germline CDR1 PRHDT, CDR2 FYEKMQ (reference sequence). Trimming removed 0 bases from V and 6 bases from J, with 3 bases in between. This CDR3 spans 12 amino acids. DNA of the CDR3: TGTGCCAGCAGCTTAGGGAGTCAGCCCCAGCATTTT. Protein: CASSLGSQPQHF.

The rearrangement uses TRBV11-2 and TRBJ2-7; either TRBD1 or TRBD2 may fit D (5 bases each). CDR3 size: 12 residues. V lost 8 bases and J 6 bases, leaving 14 bases between the germline ends. Per germline, CDR1 SGHAT and CDR2 FQNNGV. The CDR3 DNA follows: TGTGCCAGCGGGGGAGAAGGGGTCGAGCAGTACTTC. Translating it yields CASGGEGVEQYF.